The 8 T cell receptor beta chains reported below all come from one sample, sequenced in a study of beta chain features in type 1 diabetes. Study-wide results and limits: Shortening that was moderate but significant affected the TCRB CDR3s of Type 1 diabetes patients in all four CD4+ subsets.

Their specific antigens are unknown. TCRB transcripts that were expressed got sequenced, as all of the isolated RNA had been reverse transcribed. Generated by immunoSEQ multiplex PCR, the TCRdb table keeps only in-frame clones and is missing some. The repertoire holds more than 250,000 clones, 15% seen once, with more than 0.015% in the top ten. The source material was naive CD4+ T cells from blood. These receptor sequences come from a man between 18 and 35 years old with type 1 diabetes.

J is TRBJ1-2 and V is TRBV23-1; a weak D match, TRBD1 (5 bases). TRBV23-1 is sorted into the ORF group, with uncertain function. Trimming took off 6 bases at V and 8 bases at J, with 7 bases between the two ends. CDR3 length equals 10 residues. The CDR3 bases are TGCGCCAGCAGGACAGCCGGCTACACCTTC. It encodes CASRTAGYTF.

This clone was counted a few times. The chain uses TRBV7-9 and TRBJ2-4; possibly TRBD2 for D (6 bases). The CDR3 sequence is 16 residues long. Deletions cut 5 bases from V and 0 bases from J, with 14 bases between. Germline CDR1 and CDR2: SEHNR and FQNEAQ (reference sequence). The CDR3 is CASSPSGGLAKNIQYF. The CDR3 DNA is TGTGCCAGCAGCCCATCCGGGGGACTAGCCAAAAACATTCAGTACTTC.

This clone appeared a few times. The rearrangement joins TRBV4-3 to TRBJ1-5; 7 nucleotides match TRBD1. CDR3 size: 14 residues. V dropped 4 bases and J dropped 8; count of bases not matched to a gene: 8. CDR1 and CDR2 (germline): LGHNA, YSLEER. CDR3 DNA: TGCGCCAGCAGCCTGGGACAGACCAGCGAGCCCCAGCATTTT. Amino acids: CASSLGQTSEPQHF.

This clone was seen more than once but under ten times. The rearrangement links TRBV2 to TRBJ2-5; 12 bases fit TRBD2. V gave up 6 bases and J gave up 3 bases; unmatched junction bases: 11. Germline V CDR1 and CDR2: SNHLY, FYNNEI. The CDR3 is 17 amino acids. CDR3 in amino acids: CASSVPSGGAGKETQYF. CDR3 in DNA: TGTGCCAGCAGCGTTCCTAGCGGGGGGGCCGGGAAAGAGACCCAGTACTTC. Full variable domain (remainder filled in from reference TRBV2 and TRBJ2-5): EPEVTQTPSHQVTQMGQEVILRCVPISNHLYFYWYRQILGQKVEFLVSFYNNEISEKSEIFDDQFSVERPDGSNFTLKIRSTKLEDSAMYFCASSVPSGGAGKETQYFGPGTRLLVL.

The V call is TRBV7-2, the J call TRBJ2-5; no clear D. This CDR3 region has 15 residues. Between the trimmed V and J ends, which lost 0 bases and 0 bases, there was a span of 8 bases. Germline CDR1 SGHTA, CDR2 FQGNSA. The CDR3 DNA reads TGTGCCAGCAGCTTAGCGCTTAGTTACCAAGAGACCCAGTACTTC. Its translation is CASSLALSYQETQYF. The full variable domain, rest sourced from reference TRBV7-2 and TRBJ2-5, is GAGVSQSPSNKVTEKGKDVELRCDPISGHTALYWYRQSLGQGLEFLIYFQGNSAPDKSGLPSDRFSAERTGGSVSTLTIQRTQQEDSAVYLCASSLALSYQETQYFGPGTRLLVL.

This clone turned up a few times. The chain employs TRBV7-9 and TRBJ2-5, with D unresolved. This CDR3 has 14 residues. Trimming removed 4 bases at V and 2 bases at J, with 11 bases between. Germline V gives CDR1 SEHNR, CDR2 FQNEAQ (reference sequence). The CDR3 DNA sequence: TGTGCCAGCAGCTCTTACAGAGTACAAGAGACCCAGTACTTC. Its translation: CASSSYRVQETQYF. The variable domain in full, completed from reference TRBV7-9 and TRBJ2-5, reads DTGVSQNPRHKITKRGQNVTFRCDPISEHNRLYWYRQTLGQGPEFLTYFQNEAQLEKSRLLSDRFSAERPKGSFSTLEIQRTEQGDSAMYLCASSSYRVQETQYFGPGTRLLVL.

This clone appeared a few times. The chain joins TRBV19 to TRBJ1-5, with 7 bases that match TRBD1. This CDR3 comprises 13 residues. The V and J ends lost 10 bases and 11 bases, in that order; junction bases with no gene match: 14. CDR1 LNHDA and CDR2 SQIVND come from the germline V gene (reference sequence). The CDR3 loop reads CAIADRVMRAQHF. The CDR3 coding sequence is TGTGCCATTGCAGACAGGGTGATGAGGGCCCAGCATTTT.

J is TRBJ2-5 and V is TRBV18; 9 bases map to TRBD2. With V trimmed by 4 bases and J by 4 bases, 7 bases remained unmatched. Germline CDR1 and CDR2: KGHSH and LQKENI. The length of the CDR3 is 15 residues. The CDR3 spells CASSQTRGGGETQYF. CDR3 DNA sequence: TGTGCCAGCTCACAGACCCGCGGGGGGGGAGAGACCCAGTACTTC.